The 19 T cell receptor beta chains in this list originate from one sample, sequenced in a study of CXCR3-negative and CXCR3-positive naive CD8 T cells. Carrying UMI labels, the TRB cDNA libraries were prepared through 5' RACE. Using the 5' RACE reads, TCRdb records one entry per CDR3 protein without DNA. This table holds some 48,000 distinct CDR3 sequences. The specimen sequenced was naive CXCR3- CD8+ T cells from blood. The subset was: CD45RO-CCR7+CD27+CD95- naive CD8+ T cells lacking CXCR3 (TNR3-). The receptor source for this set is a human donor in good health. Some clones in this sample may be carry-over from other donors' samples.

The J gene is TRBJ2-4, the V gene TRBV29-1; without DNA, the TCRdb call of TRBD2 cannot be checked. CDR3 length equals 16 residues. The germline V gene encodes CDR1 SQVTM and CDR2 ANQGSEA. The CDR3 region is CSVEDLGGGVKNIQYF.

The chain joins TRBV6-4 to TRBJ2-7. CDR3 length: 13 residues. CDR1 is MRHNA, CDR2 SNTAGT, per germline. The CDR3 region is CATSLPFFYEQYF.

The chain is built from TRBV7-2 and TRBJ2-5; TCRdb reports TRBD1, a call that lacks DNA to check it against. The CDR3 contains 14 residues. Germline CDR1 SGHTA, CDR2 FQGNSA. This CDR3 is CASSLELTRETQYF.

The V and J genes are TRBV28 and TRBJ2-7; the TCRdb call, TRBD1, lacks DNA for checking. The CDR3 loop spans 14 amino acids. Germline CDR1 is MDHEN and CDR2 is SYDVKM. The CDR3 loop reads CASSPTGTFNEQYF.

The CDR3 region is CASSLAVRGAYNSPLHF. The rearrangement joins TRBV7-2 to TRBJ1-6; checking the TCRdb D call of TRBD1 is not possible without DNA. The CDR3 sequence is 17 residues long. In germline, CDR1 is SGHTA, CDR2 FQGNSA. Based on the CDR3 plus reference TRBV7-2 and TRBJ1-6, the full variable domain is GAGVSQSPSNKVTEKGKDVELRCDPISGHTALYWYRQSLGQGLEFLIYFQGNSAPDKSGLPSDRFSAERTGGSVSTLTIQRTQQEDSAVYLCASSLAVRGAYNSPLHFGNGTRLTVT.

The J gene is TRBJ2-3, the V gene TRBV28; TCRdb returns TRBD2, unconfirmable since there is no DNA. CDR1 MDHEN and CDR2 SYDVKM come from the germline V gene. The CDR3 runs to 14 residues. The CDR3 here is CASSLGAPPNTQYF.

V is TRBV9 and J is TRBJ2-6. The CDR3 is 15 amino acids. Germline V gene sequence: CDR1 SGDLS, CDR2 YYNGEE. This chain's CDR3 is CASSVGSSGANVLTF.

CDR3: CASSLGQDYEQYF. The chain uses TRBV7-3 and TRBJ2-7. CDR1 is SGHTA, CDR2 FQGTGA, per germline. The CDR3 spans 13 residues.

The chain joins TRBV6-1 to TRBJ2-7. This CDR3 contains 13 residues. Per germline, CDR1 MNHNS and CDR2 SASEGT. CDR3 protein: CASSEVRSYEQYF.

The CDR3 region is CASSQSPSYEQYF. The V gene is TRBV7-3, the J gene TRBJ2-7; lacking DNA, the TRBD2 call made by TCRdb goes unchecked. In germline, CDR1 is SGHTA, CDR2 FQGTGA. This CDR3 region has 13 residues.

The CDR3 reads CASRGLDWETQYF. The chain is built from TRBV4-1 and TRBJ2-5; TCRdb's assignment of TRBD1 cannot be checked, as there is no DNA. The CDR3 covers 13 residues. Per the germline V gene, CDR1 is MGHRA and CDR2 is YSYEKL.

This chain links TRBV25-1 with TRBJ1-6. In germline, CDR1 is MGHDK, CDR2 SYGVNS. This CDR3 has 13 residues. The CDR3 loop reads CAGSTDLSSPLHF.

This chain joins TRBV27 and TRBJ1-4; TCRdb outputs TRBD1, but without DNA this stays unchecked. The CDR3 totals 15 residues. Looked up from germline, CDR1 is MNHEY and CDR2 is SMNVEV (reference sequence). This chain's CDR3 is CASSLSAQGSEKLFF.

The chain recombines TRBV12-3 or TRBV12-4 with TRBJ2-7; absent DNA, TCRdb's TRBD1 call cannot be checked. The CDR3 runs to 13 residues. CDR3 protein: CASSLPGQYEQYF.

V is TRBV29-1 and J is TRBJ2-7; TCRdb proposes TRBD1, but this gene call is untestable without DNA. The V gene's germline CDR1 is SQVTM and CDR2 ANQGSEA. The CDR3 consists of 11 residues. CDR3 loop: CSALTSGEEYF.

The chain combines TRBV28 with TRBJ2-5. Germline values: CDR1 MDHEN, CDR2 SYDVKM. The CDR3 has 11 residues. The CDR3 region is CASSNEETQYF. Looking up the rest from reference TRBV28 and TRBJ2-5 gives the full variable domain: DVKVTQSSRYLVKRTGEKVFLECVQDMDHENMFWYRQDPGLGLRLIYFSYDVKMKEKGDIPEGYSVSREKKERFSLILESASTNQTSMYLCASSNEETQYFGPGTRLLVL.

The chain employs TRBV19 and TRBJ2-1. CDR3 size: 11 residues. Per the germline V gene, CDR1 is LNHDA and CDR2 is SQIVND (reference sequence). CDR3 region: CASSILNEQFF.

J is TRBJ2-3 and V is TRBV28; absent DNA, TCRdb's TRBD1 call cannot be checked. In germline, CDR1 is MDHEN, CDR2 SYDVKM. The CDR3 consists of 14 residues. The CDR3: CASSTRQGPDTQYF.

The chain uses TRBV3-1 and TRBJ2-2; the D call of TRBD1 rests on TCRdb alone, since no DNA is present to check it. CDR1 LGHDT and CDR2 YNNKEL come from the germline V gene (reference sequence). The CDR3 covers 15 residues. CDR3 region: CASSHPGQNTGELFF.